This entry describes one T cell receptor (beta chain). Its antigen is undetermined. Germline CDR1 is GTSNPN and CDR2 is SVGIG (reference sequence). The CDR3 consists of 14 residues. Trimming cost V 3 bases and J 0 bases, with 11 bases left between them. This sample was taken from a study of cytomegalovirus exposure and HLA in healthy donors. General study points: Accurate predictions that matched the HLA-A and HLA-B alleles of most subjects were reportedly made from TCR beta sequences. Cytomegalovirus association was listed for 164 TCR beta chains.

Both 60 Vbeta primers and 13 Jbeta primers went into the PCR. The table came from immunoSEQ multiplex PCR; TCRdb's copy has only in-frame clones and leaves some out. The sample includes 55,000 to 65,000 clones, approximately 80% of them seen just once. Sequenced input: PBMCs. The origin of this receptor is a woman in her 40s in good health and CMV-seropositive. This sequence joins TRBV30 and TRBJ1-2, with TRBD1 as a possible D gene (5 bases). CDR3 DNA sequence: TGTGCCTGGAGCTTAATAGGGGCTAACTATGGCTACACCTTC. Translating it yields CAWSLIGANYGYTF.